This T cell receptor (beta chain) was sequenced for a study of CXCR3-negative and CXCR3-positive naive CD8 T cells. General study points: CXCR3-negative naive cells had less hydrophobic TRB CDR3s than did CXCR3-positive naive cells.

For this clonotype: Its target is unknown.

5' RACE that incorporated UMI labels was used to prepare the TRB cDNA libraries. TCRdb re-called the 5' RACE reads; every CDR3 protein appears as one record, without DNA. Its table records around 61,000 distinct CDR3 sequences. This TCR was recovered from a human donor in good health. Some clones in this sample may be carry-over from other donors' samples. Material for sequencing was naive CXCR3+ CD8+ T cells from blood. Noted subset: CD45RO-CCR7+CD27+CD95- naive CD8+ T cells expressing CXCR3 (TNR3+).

The CDR3 loop reads CASSQEPYSNQPQHF. The rearrangement uses TRBV4-1 and TRBJ1-5. The CDR3 spans 15 residues. Germline CDR1 reads MGHRA; CDR2 reads YSYEKL.